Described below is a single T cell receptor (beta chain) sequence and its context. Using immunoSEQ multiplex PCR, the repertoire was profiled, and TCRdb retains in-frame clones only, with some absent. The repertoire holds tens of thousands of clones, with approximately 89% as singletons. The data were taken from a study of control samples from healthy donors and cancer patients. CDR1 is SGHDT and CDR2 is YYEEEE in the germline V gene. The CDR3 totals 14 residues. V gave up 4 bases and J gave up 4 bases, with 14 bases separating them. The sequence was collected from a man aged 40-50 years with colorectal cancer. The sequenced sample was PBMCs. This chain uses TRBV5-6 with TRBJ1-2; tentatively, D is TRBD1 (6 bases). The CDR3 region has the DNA TGTGCCAGCAGCGCAACAGGGTCTCGCTATGGCTACACCTTC. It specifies CASSATGSRYGYTF.